This T cell receptor beta chain derives from a study of regulatory T cells in long-lasting Graves disease. General study findings and limits: Among samples with persistent disease, TRBV28, TRBJ1-2 and TRBJ2-5 were favored.

This clonotype appeared many times. Its specificity is not known. HTBI primers from iRepertoire and Arm-PCR of CDR3 regions yielded the TCR beta libraries. In TCRdb, the multiplex PCR reads were re-called with MiXCR into one record per CDR3 protein. In the table there are 550,000 to 600,000 distinct CDR3 sequences, about 16% of which are singletons. The CDR3 has 16 amino acids. After removal of 6 bases from V and 4 bases from J, the junction contained 10 bases not matched to a gene. Germline V lookup: CDR1 SNHLY, CDR2 FYNNEI. Time point defined: newly diagnosed GD, antithyroid drugs for less than 3 months. PBMC-extracted RNA yielded the TCR library. These sequences were also reported in another study, on T cells in Graves' hyperthyroidism and ophthalmopathy.

The sequenced sample was peripheral blood mononuclear cells (PBMCs), obtained at new diagnosis, from a patient treated with antithyroid drugs. The TCR sequence derives from a man between 18 and 29 years old with Graves disease. The chain has TRBV2 and TRBJ2-2, with TRBD1 identical over 8 bases. CDR3: CASREIRGQGTGELFF. CDR3 DNA sequence: TGTGCCAGCAGAGAAATCAGGGGGCAAGGCACCGGGGAGCTGTTTTTT.